A single sample gave rise to the 19 T cell receptor beta chains below, sequenced in a study of blood T cell repertoires in COVID-19 (dated by TCRdb to about 2020). Libraries were made using the immunoSEQ multiplex PCR assay. TCRdb stores this immuneACCESS table with in-frame sequences only. Part of the clones is absent; in the studies checked, under half of the shortfall reflects unresolved V genes, and no reason is known for the rest. For this sample there are under 300,000 clones; 82% appear just once. The top ten hold 4% to 6% of the sample. Sequencing input: peripheral blood. The receptor set was obtained from an elderly woman with active or convalescent COVID-19.

The J gene is TRBJ1-2, the V gene TRBV28, with TRBD1 matching 8 bases. Germline V lookup: CDR1 MDHEN, CDR2 SYDVKM. J was trimmed by 7 bases and V by 2 bases; bases with no gene match: 3. The CDR3 is 13 amino acids. The CDR3 coding sequence is TGTGCCAGCAGTTTAAACGACAGGGGTGGCTACACCTTC. It is translated as CASSLNDRGGYTF.

The chain employs TRBV24-1 and TRBJ1-5; D remains ambiguous. The CDR3 is made up of 14 amino acids. The V end lost 4 bases, the J end lost 0 bases, and 6 bases lay between the germline ends. Per the germline V gene, CDR1 is KGHDR and CDR2 is SFDVKD. The CDR3 loop is CATSEAVSNQPQHF. Here the CDR3 DNA reads TGTGCCACCAGTGAGGCGGTTAGCAATCAGCCCCAGCATTTT.

The sample holds a few counts of this clone. The rearrangement joins TRBV5-1 to TRBJ1-3, with 8 bases that match TRBD1. J was trimmed by 8 bases and V by 4 bases; bases with no gene match: 8. The germline CDR1 and CDR2 sequences are SGHRS and YFSETQ. This CDR3 region has 14 residues. The CDR3 DNA reads as TGCGCCAGCAGCCTAGGGACAGGAGGCCACACCATATATTTT. Its protein product is CASSLGTGGHTIYF.

This clone was detected only once. The chain is built from TRBV7-9 and TRBJ2-7, with 7 bases lining up with TRBD2. The junction had 10 bases not matched to a gene; V was cut back by 5 bases and J by 3 bases. The CDR3 sequence is 15 residues long. Germline V gene lookup returns CDR1 SEHNR and CDR2 FQNEAQ (reference sequence). The CDR3 coding sequence is TGTGCCAGCAGCGCTAGCGGTGTCGGCCGCTACGAGCAGTACTTC. Translation: CASSASGVGRYEQYF.

This clone was observed many times. The sample has other DNA sequences that encode this CDR3 too. The chain combines TRBV28 with TRBJ2-7, with D perhaps TRBD2 (5 bases). V was clipped by 5 bases and J by 1 base, with 15 bases between them. Germline CDR1 reads MDHEN; CDR2 reads SYDVKM. This CDR3 is 15 amino acids long. The CDR3 nucleotides read TGTGCCAGCAGTAGCCACGGGGTAGGGTCCTACGAGCAGTACTTC. Translated, it gives CASSSHGVGSYEQYF.

V gene TRBV2 combines with J gene TRBJ2-5; tentative D call: TRBD2 (6 bases). There are 14 residues in the CDR3. Trimming removed 0 bases at V and 5 bases at J, with 10 bases between. In germline, CDR1 is SNHLY, CDR2 FYNNEI. The CDR3 protein is CASSEATRQETQYF. The CDR3 coding sequence is TGTGCCAGCAGTGAAGCGACTAGACAGGAGACCCAGTACTTC.

This chain connects TRBV2 to TRBJ1-2, with D perhaps matching TRBD1 (6 bases). The length of the CDR3 is 12 residues. Germline loops: CDR1 SNHLY, CDR2 FYNNEI. V lost 7 bases and J lost 7, with 13 bases in between. The CDR3 here is CASKVGAGGYTF. Written as DNA, the CDR3 is TGTGCCAGCAAGGTGGGGGCCGGTGGCTACACCTTC. Combining the CDR3 with reference TRBV2 and TRBJ1-2 gives the whole variable domain EPEVTQTPSHQVTQMGQEVILRCVPISNHLYFYWYRQILGQKVEFLVSFYNNEISEKSEIFDDQFSVERPDGSNFTLKIRSTKLEDSAMYFCASKVGAGGYTFGSGTRLTVV.

V gene TRBV29-1 combines with J gene TRBJ1-2; 11 nucleotides agree with TRBD1. The CDR3 sequence is 13 residues long. Germline-derived CDR1 and CDR2 are SQVTM and ANQGSEA. The V and J ends lost 7 bases and 4 bases, in that order; junction bases with no gene match: 5. CDR3 coding DNA: TGCAGCGCCGGGGGGACAGGGGGCTATGGCTACACCTTC. This codes for CSAGGTGGYGYTF. Filled out from reference TRBV29-1 and TRBJ1-2, the complete variable domain reads SAVISQKPSRDICQRGTSLTIQCQVDSQVTMMFWYRQQPGQSLTLIATANQGSEATYESGFVIDKFPISRPNLTFSTLTVSNMSPEDSSIYLCSAGGTGGYGYTFGSGTRLTVV.

The CDR3 spells CASTRDRVYGYTF. For the CDR3, the DNA is TGTGCCAGCACCCGAGACAGGGTCTATGGCTACACCTTC. The V call is TRBV6-6, the J call TRBJ1-2; 7 bases agree with TRBD1. Germline trimming cut 7 bases from V and 4 bases from J; bases unmatched to any gene: 6. Germline CDR1 reads MNHNY; CDR2 reads SVGAGI (reference sequence). The CDR3 consists of 13 residues.

J is TRBJ1-6 and V is TRBV5-6; unclear D gene. The CDR3 spans 14 residues. The V end lost 4 bases, the J end lost 8 bases, and 13 bases lay between the germline ends. Germline values: CDR1 SGHDT, CDR2 YYEEEE. CDR3 coding DNA: TGTGCCAGCAGCCATTCGAGCATGGATTCACCCCTCCACTTT. Translated: CASSHSSMDSPLHF. Together with reference TRBV5-6 and TRBJ1-6, the CDR3 gives the full variable domain: DAGVTQSPTHLIKTRGQQVTLRCSPKSGHDTVSWYQQALGQGPQFIFQYYEEEERQRGNFPDRFSGHQFPNYSSELNVNALLLGDSALYLCASSHSSMDSPLHFGNGTRLTVT.

The V and J genes are TRBV9 and TRBJ1-1; D remains unclear. The CDR3 is 13 residues long. Trimming removed 3 bases from V and 2 bases from J, with 8 bases in between. Germline V gives CDR1 SGDLS, CDR2 YYNGEE. CDR3 in DNA: TGTGCCAGCAGCGCCCAACTTAACACTGAAGCTTTCTTT. It yields the protein CASSAQLNTEAFF.

The chain recombines TRBV18 with TRBJ2-1; 9 bases are shared with TRBD1. After removal of 3 bases from V and 5 bases from J, the junction contained 5 bases not matched to a gene. CDR1 and CDR2 (germline): KGHSH, LQKENI. The CDR3 length is 15 residues. The CDR3: CASSPQRTGDNEQFF. DNA of the CDR3: TGTGCCAGCTCACCCCAGAGGACAGGGGACAATGAGCAGTTCTTC.

The V call is TRBV2, the J call TRBJ2-2, with a weak D call TRBD1 (5 bases). CDR1 and CDR2 (germline): SNHLY, FYNNEI. This CDR3 spans 13 amino acids. Trimming shortened V by 2 bases and J by 5 bases, and 6 bases separated the two germline ends. DNA for the CDR3: TGTGCCAGCAGTGAAAAGGGGACCGGGGAGCTGTTTTTT. This translates into CASSEKGTGELFF.

The gene calls are TRBV24-1 and TRBJ2-2, with 9 bases that match TRBD1. Per the germline V gene, CDR1 is KGHDR and CDR2 is SFDVKD. The V gene end was trimmed by 7 bases and the J gene end by 2 bases; junction bases not matched to a gene: 4. This CDR3 comprises 15 residues. CDR3: CATSLGQGNTGELFF. The DNA of the CDR3 is TGTGCCACCAGCCTGGGACAGGGTAACACCGGGGAGCTGTTTTTT.

The rearrangement links TRBV10-3 to TRBJ1-5, with TRBD1 matching 7 bases. Germline loops: CDR1 ENHRY, CDR2 SYGVKD. Trimming took 4 bases from V and 3 from J; bases not matched to a gene: 12. The CDR3 is 17 residues long. The CDR3 here is CAISVPTGTKNNQPQHF. The CDR3 nucleotides are TGTGCCATCAGTGTTCCGACAGGGACGAAAAACAATCAGCCCCAGCATTTT.

This chain joins TRBV30 and TRBJ2-5, with 7 bases that match TRBD2. V was clipped by 1 base and J by 3 bases; unmatched bases: 5. CDR1 GTSNPN and CDR2 SVGIG come from the germline V gene (reference sequence). The CDR3 extends over 14 amino acids. The CDR3 DNA reads as TGTGCCTGGAGTGGGGGGGGGTTTAAAGAGACCCAGTACTTC. This sequence encodes CAWSGGGFKETQYF.

The V gene is TRBV6-5, the J gene TRBJ2-3; the match to TRBD1 covers 7 bases. Germline CDR1 reads MNHEY; CDR2 reads SVGAGI. Trimming at V came to 5 bases and at J to 3 bases, leaving 8 bases not matched to a gene. The CDR3 spans 15 residues. The CDR3 nucleotides are TGTGCCAGCAGTCCTAGACAGGGCGGAACAGATACGCAGTATTTT. Translating gives CASSPRQGGTDTQYF.

The V call is TRBV25-1, the J call TRBJ2-2, with D possibly matching TRBD2 (5 bases). Germline V gene lookup returns CDR1 MGHDK and CDR2 SYGVNS. The CDR3 sequence is 14 residues long. V lost 5 bases, J lost 4 bases, and 11 bases lay in between. CDR3 sequence reads: CASSLVGVTGELFF. CDR3 in DNA: TGTGCCAGCAGTCTAGTGGGAGTCACCGGGGAGCTGTTTTTT.

This chain joins TRBV27 and TRBJ2-1; TRBD1 agrees at 9 bases. The germline CDR1 and CDR2 sequences are MNHEY and SMNVEV (reference sequence). This CDR3 is 15 amino acids long. Germline trimming cut 2 bases from V and 6 bases from J; bases unmatched to any gene: 5. The CDR3, as DNA: TGTGCCAGCAGTTTACAACAGGGGGCCGGCAATGAGCAGTTCTTC. Translating it yields CASSLQQGAGNEQFF.